This T cell receptor beta chain was retrieved from a study of control samples from healthy donors and cancer patients. Measured with immunoSEQ multiplex PCR; TCRdb has only the in-frame clones, and not every one. This table has 190,000 or so clones, 90% to 95% appearing once. Trimming removed 1 base from V and 3 bases from J, with 13 bases in between. The CDR3 totals 16 residues. Germline assignment: CDR1 SGHVS and CDR2 FQNEAQ. Sample: blood. The rearrangement uses TRBV7-8 and TRBJ1-3, with D perhaps matching TRBD1 (5 bases). The source of this sequence is a man aged 18-30 years in good health. The CDR3 DNA is TGTGCCAGCAGCTTAGAAGTAAGGGGAGTTGGAAACACCATATATTTT. The encoded protein is CASSLEVRGVGNTIYF.